This T cell receptor beta chain was obtained from a study of shared clonotypes between healthy human individuals. Whole-study findings and limits: It was only blood that was sampled, and tissue repertoires likely differ. Deeper or shallower sequencing was expected to change how clonotypes are shared among donors.

It was on ten immunoSEQ deep assay plates that unsorted PBMC DNA was sequenced. The protocol was immunoSEQ multiplex PCR, while the TCRdb copy is restricted to in-frame clones and leaves out a portion. The sample holds about 510,000 clones; 79% are singletons and the top ten take 10% to 15%. Turning to this clone: The antigen is undetermined.

Without sorting, samples used around 92 million PBMCs for genomic DNA. Per germline, CDR1 MDHEN and CDR2 SYDVKM. Trimming shortened V by 5 bases and J by 4 bases, and 9 bases separated the two germline ends. The CDR3 runs to 13 residues. The receptor comes from a woman in her forties in good health. Some clones in this sample may be carry-over from other donors' samples. The genes are TRBV28 and TRBJ1-3; D gene unclear. Sample: PBMCs. As DNA, the CDR3 is TGTGCCAGCAGTAGATCGTCGGGAAACACCATATATTTT. It is translated as CASSRSSGNTIYF.